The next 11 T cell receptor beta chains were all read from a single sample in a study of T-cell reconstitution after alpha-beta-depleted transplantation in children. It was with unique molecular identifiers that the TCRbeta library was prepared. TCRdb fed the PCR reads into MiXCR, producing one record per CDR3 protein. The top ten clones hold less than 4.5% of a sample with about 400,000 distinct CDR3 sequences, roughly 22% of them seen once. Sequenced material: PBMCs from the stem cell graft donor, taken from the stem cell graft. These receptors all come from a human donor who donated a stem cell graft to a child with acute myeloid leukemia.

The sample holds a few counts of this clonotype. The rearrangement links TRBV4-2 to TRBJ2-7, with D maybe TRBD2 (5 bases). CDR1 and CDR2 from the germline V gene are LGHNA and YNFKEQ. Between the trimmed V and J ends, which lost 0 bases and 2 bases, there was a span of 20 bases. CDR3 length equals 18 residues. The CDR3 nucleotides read TGTGCCAGCAGCCAAGATGAGACGAGCGGTAACCCAACCTACGAGCAGTACTTC. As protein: CASSQDETSGNPTYEQYF.

CDR3 DNA sequence: TGTGCCACCAGTGACCCCACTAATACCTTAAGCACAGATACGCAGTATTTT. Translated, it gives CATSDPTNTLSTDTQYF. The chain combines TRBV24-1 with TRBJ2-3; D uncertain. Germline CDR1 reads KGHDR; CDR2 reads SFDVKD. V lost 4 bases and J 0 bases, leaving 16 bases between the germline ends. CDR3 length: 17 amino acids.

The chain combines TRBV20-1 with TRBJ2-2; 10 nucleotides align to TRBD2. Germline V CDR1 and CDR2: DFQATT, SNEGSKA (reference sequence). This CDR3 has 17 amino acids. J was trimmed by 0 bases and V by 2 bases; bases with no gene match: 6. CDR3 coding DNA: TGCAGTGCTAGACCTAGCGGGAGCGCCACGAACACCGGGGAGCTGTTTTTT. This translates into CSARPSGSATNTGELFF.

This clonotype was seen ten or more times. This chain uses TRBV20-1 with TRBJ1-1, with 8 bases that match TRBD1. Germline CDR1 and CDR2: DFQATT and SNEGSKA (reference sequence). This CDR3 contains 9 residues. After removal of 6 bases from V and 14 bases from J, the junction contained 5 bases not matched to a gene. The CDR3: CSAGQGLFF. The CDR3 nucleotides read TGCAGTGCAGGACAGGGTTTGTTCTTT.

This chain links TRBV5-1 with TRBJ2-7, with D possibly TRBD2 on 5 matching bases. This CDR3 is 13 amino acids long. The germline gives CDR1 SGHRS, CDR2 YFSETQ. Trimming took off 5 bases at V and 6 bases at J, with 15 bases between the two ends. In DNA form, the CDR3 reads TGCGCCAGCAGACTAGTCGTTGAAGGCGAGCAGTACTTC. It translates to CASRLVVEGEQYF.

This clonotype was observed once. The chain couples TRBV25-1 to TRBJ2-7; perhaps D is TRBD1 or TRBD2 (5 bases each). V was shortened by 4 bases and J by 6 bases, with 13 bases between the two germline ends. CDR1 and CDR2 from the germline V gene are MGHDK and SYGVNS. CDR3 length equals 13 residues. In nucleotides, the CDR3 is TGTGCCAGCAGTGCCCGGGACCCCTTCGAGCAGTACTTC. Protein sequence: CASSARDPFEQYF.

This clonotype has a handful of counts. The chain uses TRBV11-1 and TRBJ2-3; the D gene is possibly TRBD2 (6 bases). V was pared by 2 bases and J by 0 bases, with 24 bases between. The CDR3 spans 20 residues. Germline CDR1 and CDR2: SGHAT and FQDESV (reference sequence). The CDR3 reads CASSLFPQGTVYASTDTQYF. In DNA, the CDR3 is TGTGCCAGCAGCTTATTCCCTCAAGGGACTGTATATGCAAGCACAGATACGCAGTATTTT. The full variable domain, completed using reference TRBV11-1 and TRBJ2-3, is EAEVAQSPRYKITEKSQAVAFWCDPISGHATLYWYRQILGQGPELLVQFQDESVVDDSQLPKDRFSAERLKGVDSTLKIQPAELGDSAMYLCASSLFPQGTVYASTDTQYFGPGTRLTVL.

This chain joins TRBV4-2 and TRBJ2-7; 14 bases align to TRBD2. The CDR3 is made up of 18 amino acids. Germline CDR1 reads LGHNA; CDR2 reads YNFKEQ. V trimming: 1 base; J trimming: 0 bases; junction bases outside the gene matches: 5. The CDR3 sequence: CASSQARLAGGSSYEQYF. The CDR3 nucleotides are TGTGCCAGCAGCCAAGCCAGACTAGCGGGGGGGAGCTCCTACGAGCAGTACTTC.

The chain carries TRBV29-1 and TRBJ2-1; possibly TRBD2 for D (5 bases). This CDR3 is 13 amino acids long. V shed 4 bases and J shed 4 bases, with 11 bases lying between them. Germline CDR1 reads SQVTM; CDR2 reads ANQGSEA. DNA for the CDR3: TGCAGCGTTGGGGGAGTCTCGTACAATGAGCAGTTCTTC. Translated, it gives CSVGGVSYNEQFF.

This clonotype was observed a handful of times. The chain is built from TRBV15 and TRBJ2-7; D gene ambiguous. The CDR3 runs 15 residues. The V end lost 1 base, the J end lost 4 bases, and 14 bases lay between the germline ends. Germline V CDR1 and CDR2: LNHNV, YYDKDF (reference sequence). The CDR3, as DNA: TGTGCCACCAGCAGAGCACGGTTAGAGCCATACGAGCAGTACTTC. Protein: CATSRARLEPYEQYF.

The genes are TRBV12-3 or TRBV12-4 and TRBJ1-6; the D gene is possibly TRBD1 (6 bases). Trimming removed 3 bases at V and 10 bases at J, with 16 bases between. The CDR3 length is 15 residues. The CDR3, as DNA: TGTGCCAGCAGTTTCCGGGACAACCCCAGGTCACCCCTCCACTTT. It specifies CASSFRDNPRSPLHF.